This TCR beta chain stems from a study of blood T cell repertoires in COVID-19. Trimming cost V 4 bases and J 8 bases; bases outside gene matches: 16. Germline V lookup: CDR1 SGHVS, CDR2 FNYEAQ. The CDR3 loop spans 16 amino acids. All enrollees were about 18 to 100 years old and from about 25 US areas. Measured with immunoSEQ multiplex PCR; TCRdb has only the in-frame clones, and not every one. The repertoire includes approximately 170,000 clones, around 84% of them detected once, and around 6.1% sits in the top ten. The sample was PBMCs or T cells enriched from blood (not recorded which). This chain joins TRBV7-6 and TRBJ1-2; the match to TRBD1 covers 7 bases. The receptor's source is a man in his forties or fifties who had recovered from COVID-19. The chain's CDR3 is CASSSSPGQRAGGYTF. The DNA for the CDR3 is TGTGCCAGCAGCTCATCCCCGGGACAGCGGGCTGGGGGCTACACCTTC. Looking up the rest from reference TRBV7-6 and TRBJ1-2 gives the full variable domain: GAGVSQSPRYKVTKRGQDVALRCDPISGHVSLYWYRQALGQGPEFLTYFNYEAQQDKSGLPNDRFSAERPEGSISTLTIQRTEQRDSAMYRCASSSSPGQRAGGYTFGSGTRLTVV.